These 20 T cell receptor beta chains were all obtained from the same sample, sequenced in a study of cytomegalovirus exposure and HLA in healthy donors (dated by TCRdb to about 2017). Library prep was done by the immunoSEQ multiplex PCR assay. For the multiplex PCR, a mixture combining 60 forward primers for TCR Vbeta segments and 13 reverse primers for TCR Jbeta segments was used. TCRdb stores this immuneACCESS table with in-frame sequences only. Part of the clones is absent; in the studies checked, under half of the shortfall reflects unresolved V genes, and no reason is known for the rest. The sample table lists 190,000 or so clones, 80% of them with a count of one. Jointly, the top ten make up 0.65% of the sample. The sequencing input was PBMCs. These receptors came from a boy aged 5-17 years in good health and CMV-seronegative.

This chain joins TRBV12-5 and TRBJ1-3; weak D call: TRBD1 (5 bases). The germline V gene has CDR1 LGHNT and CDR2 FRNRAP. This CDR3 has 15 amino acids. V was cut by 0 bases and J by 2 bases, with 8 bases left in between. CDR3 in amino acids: CASGLVLTAGNTIYF. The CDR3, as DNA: TGTGCTAGTGGTTTGGTACTGACAGCTGGAAACACCATATATTTT.

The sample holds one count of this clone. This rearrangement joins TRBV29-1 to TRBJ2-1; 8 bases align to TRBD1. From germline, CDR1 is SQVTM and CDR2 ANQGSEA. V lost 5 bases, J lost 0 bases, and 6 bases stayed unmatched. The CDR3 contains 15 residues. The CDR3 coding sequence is TGCAGCGTTCATAGGACAGGGAGCTCCTACAATGAGCAGTTCTTC. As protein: CSVHRTGSSYNEQFF.

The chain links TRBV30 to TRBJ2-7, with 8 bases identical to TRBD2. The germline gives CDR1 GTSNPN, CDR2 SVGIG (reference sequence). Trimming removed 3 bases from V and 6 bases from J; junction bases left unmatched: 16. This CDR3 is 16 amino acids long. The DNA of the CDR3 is TGTGCCTGGAGCCCCGACTCGGCGGGGGGTACCCTCGAGCAGTACTTC. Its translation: CAWSPDSAGGTLEQYF. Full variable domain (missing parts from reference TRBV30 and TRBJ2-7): SQTIHQWPATLVQPVGSPLSLECTVEGTSNPNLYWYRQAAGRGLQLLFYSVGIGQISSEVPQNLSASRPQDRQFILSSKKLLLSDSGFYLCAWSPDSAGGTLEQYFGPGTRLTVT.

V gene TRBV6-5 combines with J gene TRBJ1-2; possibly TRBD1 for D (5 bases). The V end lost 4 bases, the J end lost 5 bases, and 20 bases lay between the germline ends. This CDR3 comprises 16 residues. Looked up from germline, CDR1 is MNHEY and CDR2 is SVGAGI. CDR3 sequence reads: CASSSRQGGLGYGYTF. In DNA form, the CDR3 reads TGTGCCAGCAGTTCCCGTCAGGGAGGATTAGGATATGGCTACACCTTC.

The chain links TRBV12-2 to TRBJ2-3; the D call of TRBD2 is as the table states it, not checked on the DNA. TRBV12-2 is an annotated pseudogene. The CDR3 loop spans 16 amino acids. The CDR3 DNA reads TGTGCAAGTCGCTTAGGGGCTAGCGGGGGCACAGATACGCAGTATTTT. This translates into CASRLGASGGTDTQYF.

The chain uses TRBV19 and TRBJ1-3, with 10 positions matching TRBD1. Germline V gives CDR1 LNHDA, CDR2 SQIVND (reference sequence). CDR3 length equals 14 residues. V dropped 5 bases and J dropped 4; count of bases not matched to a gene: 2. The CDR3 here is CASSRDRGGNTIYF. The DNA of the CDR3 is TGTGCCAGTAGTCGGGACAGGGGAGGAAACACCATATATTTT.

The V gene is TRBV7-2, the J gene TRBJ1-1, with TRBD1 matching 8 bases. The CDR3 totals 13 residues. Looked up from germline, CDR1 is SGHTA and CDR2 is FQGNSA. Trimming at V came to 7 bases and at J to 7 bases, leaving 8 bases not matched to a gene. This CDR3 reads CASTQDRDLEAFF. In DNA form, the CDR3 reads TGTGCCAGCACCCAGGACAGGGATCTTGAAGCTTTCTTT.

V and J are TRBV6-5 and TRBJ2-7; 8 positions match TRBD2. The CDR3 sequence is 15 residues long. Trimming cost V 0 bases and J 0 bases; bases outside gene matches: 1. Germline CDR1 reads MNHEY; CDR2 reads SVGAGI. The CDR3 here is CASSYSGTSSYEQYF. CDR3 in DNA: TGTGCCAGCAGTTACTCCGGGACTAGCTCCTACGAGCAGTACTTC.

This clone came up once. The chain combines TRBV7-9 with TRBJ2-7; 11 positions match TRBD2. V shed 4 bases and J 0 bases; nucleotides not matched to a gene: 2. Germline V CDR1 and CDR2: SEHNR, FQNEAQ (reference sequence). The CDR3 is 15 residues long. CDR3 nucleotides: TGTGCCAGCAGCTCGGGACTAGCGGACTCCTACGAGCAGTACTTC. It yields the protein CASSSGLADSYEQYF.

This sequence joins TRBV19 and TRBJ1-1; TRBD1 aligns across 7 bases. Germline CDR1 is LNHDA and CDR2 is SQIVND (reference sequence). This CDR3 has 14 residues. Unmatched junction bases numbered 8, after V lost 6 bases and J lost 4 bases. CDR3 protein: CASSAIQGFTEAFF. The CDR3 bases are TGTGCCAGTAGCGCGATACAGGGGTTCACTGAAGCTTTCTTT.

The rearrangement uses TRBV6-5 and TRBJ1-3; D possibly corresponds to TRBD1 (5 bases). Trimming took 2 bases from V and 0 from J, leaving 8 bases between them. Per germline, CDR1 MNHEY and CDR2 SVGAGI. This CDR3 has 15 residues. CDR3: CASSYGASSGNTIYF. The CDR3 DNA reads TGTGCCAGCAGTTACGGGGCCTCCTCTGGAAACACCATATATTTT.

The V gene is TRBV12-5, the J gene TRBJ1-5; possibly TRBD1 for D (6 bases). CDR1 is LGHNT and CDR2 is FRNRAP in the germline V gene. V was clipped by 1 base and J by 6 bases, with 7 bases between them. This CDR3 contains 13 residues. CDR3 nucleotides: TGTGCTAGTGGTTTGGCGGACAGTCAGCCCCAGCATTTT. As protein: CASGLADSQPQHF.

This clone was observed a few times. The CDR3 protein is CASSYVQGYTEAFF. The CDR3 DNA follows: TGTGCCAGCAGTTACGTACAGGGCTACACTGAAGCTTTCTTT. This chain links TRBV6-6 with TRBJ1-1, with a tentative D call TRBD1 (6 bases). V was clipped by 2 bases and J by 3 bases, with 10 bases between them. Germline assignment: CDR1 MNHNY and CDR2 SVGAGI (reference sequence). CDR3 length equals 14 residues.

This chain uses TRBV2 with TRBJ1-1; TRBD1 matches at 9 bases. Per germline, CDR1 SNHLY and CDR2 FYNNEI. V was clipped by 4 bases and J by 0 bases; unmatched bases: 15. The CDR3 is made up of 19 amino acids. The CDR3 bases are TGTGCCAGCAGTGGAATATCCGGGACAGGGCAGAGGATGAACACTGAAGCTTTCTTT. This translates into CASSGISGTGQRMNTEAFF.

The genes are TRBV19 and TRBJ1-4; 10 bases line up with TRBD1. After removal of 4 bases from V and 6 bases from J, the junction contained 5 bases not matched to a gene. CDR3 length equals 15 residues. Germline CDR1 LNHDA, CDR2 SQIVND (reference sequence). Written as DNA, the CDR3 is TGTGCCAGTAGTAAGACCGGGACAGGGGATGAAAAACTGTTTTTT. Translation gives CASSKTGTGDEKLFF.

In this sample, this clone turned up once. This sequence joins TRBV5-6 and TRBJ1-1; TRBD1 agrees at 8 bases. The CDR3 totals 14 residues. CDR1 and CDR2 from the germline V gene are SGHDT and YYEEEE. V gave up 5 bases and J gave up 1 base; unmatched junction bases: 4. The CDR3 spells CASRRQGSNTEAFF. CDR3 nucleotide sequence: TGTGCCAGCAGGCGACAGGGGTCGAACACTGAAGCTTTCTTT.

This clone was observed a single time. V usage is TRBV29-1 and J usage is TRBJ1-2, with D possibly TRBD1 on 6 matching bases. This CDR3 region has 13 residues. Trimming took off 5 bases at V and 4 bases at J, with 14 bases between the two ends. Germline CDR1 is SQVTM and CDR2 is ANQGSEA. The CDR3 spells CSVRTTGPYGYTF. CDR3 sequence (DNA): TGCAGCGTTAGAACGACAGGCCCCTATGGCTACACCTTC.

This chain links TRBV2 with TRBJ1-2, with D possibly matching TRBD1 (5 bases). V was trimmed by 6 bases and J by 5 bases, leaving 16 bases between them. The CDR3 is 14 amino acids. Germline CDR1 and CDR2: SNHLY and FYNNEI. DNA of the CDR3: TGTGCCAGCAGAGACGAAACAGGACCGTATGGCTACACCTTC. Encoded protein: CASRDETGPYGYTF. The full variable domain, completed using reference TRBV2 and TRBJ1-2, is EPEVTQTPSHQVTQMGQEVILRCVPISNHLYFYWYRQILGQKVEFLVSFYNNEISEKSEIFDDQFSVERPDGSNFTLKIRSTKLEDSAMYFCASRDETGPYGYTFGSGTRLTVV.

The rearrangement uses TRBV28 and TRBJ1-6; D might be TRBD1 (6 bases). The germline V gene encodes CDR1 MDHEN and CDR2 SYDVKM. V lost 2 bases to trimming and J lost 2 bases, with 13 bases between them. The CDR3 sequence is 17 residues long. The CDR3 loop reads CASSLAGGAAYNSPLHF. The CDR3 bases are TGTGCCAGCAGTTTAGCGGGGGGGGCGGCCTATAATTCACCCCTCCACTTT.

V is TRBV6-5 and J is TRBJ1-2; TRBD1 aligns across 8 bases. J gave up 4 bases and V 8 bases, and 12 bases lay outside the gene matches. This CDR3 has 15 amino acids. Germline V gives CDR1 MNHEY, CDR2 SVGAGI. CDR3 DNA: TGTGCCAGCCGCACGGAGACAGGGGTCGTCTATGGCTACACCTTC. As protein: CASRTETGVVYGYTF.